This is a list of T cell receptor beta chains from one sample in a study of OX40 agonist ivuxolimab in advanced cancers. TCRdb's table, derived via immunoSEQ multiplex PCR, lists solely in-frame clones and lacks some. Altogether over 50,000 clones are present, approximately 81% being singletons, with the ten largest covering 4.6%. The input for sequencing was CD4+ or CD8+ T cells sorted from blood, taken in a trial of the OX40 agonist ivuxolimab. The receptor set was obtained from an adult with an advanced solid tumor such as melanoma, head and neck, liver or kidney cancer. Each CDR3 is given with its conserved first and last residue. The D gene is left open where the match is weak. Some rows have no size entry. The others give once, few or many, or a class for an expanded clone.

>.|TRBV5-1|TRBJ2-7|14|.
TGCGCCAGCAGCTTGGCCGTGGGGTTCGGGGAGCAGTACTTC
CASSLAVGFGEQYF
>.|TRBV27|TRBJ1-2|15|TRBD1
TGTGCCAGCAGTTTACTGGGACAGGGGGCCTATGGCTACACCTTC
CASSLLGQGAYGYTF
>.|TRBV6-1|TRBJ1-2|13|.
TGTGCCAGCAGTGAGGGCAGGGGCTATGGCTACACCTTC
CASSEGRGYGYTF
>.|TRBV4-3|TRBJ1-5|17|TRBD1
TGCGCCAGCAGCCAGCAATTACAGGGGGCTGGGAGGCAGCCCCAGCATTTT
CASSQQLQGAGRQPQHF
>few|TRBV27|TRBJ1-1|15|TRBD1
TGTGCCAGCAGTTTAGAGGCAGGGGGTTACACTGAAGCTTTCTTT
CASSLEAGGYTEAFF
>.|TRBV11-2|TRBJ2-5|12|.
TGTGCCAGCAGCCGACAGTCAGAGACCCAGTACTTC
CASSRQSETQYF
>.|TRBV21-1|TRBJ1-3|16|.
TGTGCCAGCAGCAGATTTGCGACCCCCTCTGGAAACACCATATATTTT
CASSRFATPSGNTIYF
>medium-sized|TRBV28|TRBJ2-7|15|TRBD2
TGTGCCAGCGCGCAAGCGGGAGTAAGCTCCTACGAGCAGTACTTC
CASAQAGVSSYEQYF
>.|TRBV5-4|TRBJ2-5|14|.
TGTGCCAGCAGCTCGGAGCGCCTTGGGGAGACCCAGTACTTC
CASSSERLGETQYF
>.|TRBV6-5|TRBJ2-3|16|TRBD2
TGTGCCAGCAGTTACTCCGGACTAGCTGTGACAGATACGCAGTATTTT
CASSYSGLAVTDTQYF
>.|TRBV19|TRBJ2-7|13|TRBD1
TGTGCCAGTAGGAGGGACAGAACCTACGAGCAGTACTTC
CASRRDRTYEQYF
>.|TRBV2|TRBJ1-5|14|.
TGTGCCAGCAGTGAAGCGCTTGGCAATCAGCCCCAGCATTTT
CASSEALGNQPQHF
>.|TRBV7-2|TRBJ2-3|15|TRBD2
TGTGCCAGCAGTCGACTAGCGGACATCACAGATACGCAGTATTTT
CASSRLADITDTQYF
>.|TRBV6-1|TRBJ1-5|15|TRBD1
TGTGCCAGCAGTGACCGGACAGGGTCCAATCAGCCCCAGCATTTT
CASSDRTGSNQPQHF
>.|TRBV6-5|TRBJ1-1|15|TRBD1
TGTGCCAGCAGTTACTCGCGTACAGGGGGCACTGAAGCTTTCTTT
CASSYSRTGGTEAFF
>.|TRBV7-2|TRBJ2-5|16|.
TGTGCCAGCAGCTCTAGCGTTTGGACAATTTTGGAGACCCAGTACTTC
CASSSSVWTILETQYF
>.|TRBV6-6|TRBJ1-2|14|TRBD1
TGTGCCAGCAGCTCGACAGGGGCTAACTATGGCTACACCTTC
CASSSTGANYGYTF
>.|TRBV11-3|TRBJ2-7|15|.
TGTGCCAGCAGCTCGGGGCGGAGGGCCCCCTACGAGCAGTACTTC
CASSSGRRAPYEQYF
>once|TRBV19|TRBJ1-5|14|TRBD1
TGTGCCACAACCCCAGGGGGCCCGAGGGCGCCCCAGCATTTT
CATTPGGPRAPQHF
>once|TRBV19|TRBJ2-7|13|TRBD1
TGTGCCAGTAGTAGCGTGCAGGGGGAGCTCCAGTACTTC
CASSSVQGELQYF
>.|TRBV7-2|TRBJ2-7|18|.
TGTGCCAGCAGCCCGTTGCCGGTCCCCGCTCCCCCTGCCTACGAGCAGTACTTC
CASSPLPVPAPPAYEQYF
>.|TRBV23-1|TRBJ2-7|16|.
TGCGCCAGCAGTCAATCATATGGCGGCAGGGAGTACGAGCAGTACTTC
CASSQSYGGREYEQYF
>.|TRBV7-8|TRBJ1-5|20|TRBD1
TGTGCCAGCAGCGTAAGGGCGAAAACTAACAGGGGTCATAGCAATCAGCCCCAGCATTTT
CASSVRAKTNRGHSNQPQHF
>.|TRBV7-2|TRBJ2-3|15|TRBD2
TGTGCCAGCAGCTTATACGGACTAGCCCCAGATACGCAGTATTTT
CASSLYGLAPDTQYF
>.|TRBV18|TRBJ2-5|14|.
TGTGCCAGCTCACCATGGGGCCTCCAAGAGACCCAGTACTTC
CASSPWGLQETQYF
>once|TRBV19|TRBJ2-7|14|TRBD2
TGTGCCAGTAGTAGGACTAGCGGCACCTACGAGCAGTACTTC
CASSRTSGTYEQYF
>few|TRBV6-5|TRBJ1-5|14|.
TGTGCCAGCAGTTACCGGACACGGGGACAGCCCCAGCATTTT
CASSYRTRGQPQHF
>.|TRBV19|TRBJ2-1|14|TRBD2
TGTGCCAGTAGTATCAGCGGGAGGGGGGATGAGCAGTTCTTC
CASSISGRGDEQFF
>few|TRBV4-3|TRBJ1-4|16|.
TGCGCCAGCAGCCAAGATTTCGGTTTAGGACAGTTCAAACTGTTTTTT
CASSQDFGLGQFKLFF
>few|TRBV5-1|TRBJ2-6|15|.
TGCGCCAGCAGCGAAGGACTTGCTGGGGCCAACGTCCTGACTTTC
CASSEGLAGANVLTF
>.|TRBV7-2|TRBJ2-1|13|.
TGTGCCAGCAGCTTAAGCACTAGCTTAGAGCAGTTCTTC
CASSLSTSLEQFF
>few|TRBV11-3|TRBJ2-1|13|.
TGTGCCAGCAGCTTGGGCCGCAACAATGAGCAGTTCTTC
CASSLGRNNEQFF
>.|TRBV19|TRBJ2-7|15|.
TGTGCCAGTAGTATCGCCGGGGTTTTAGCCTACGAGCAGTACTTC
CASSIAGVLAYEQYF
>.|TRBV2|TRBJ2-1|15|.
TGTGCCAGCAGTGAAAATAACCGAAAAACGGATGAGCAGTTCTTC
CASSENNRKTDEQFF
>few|TRBV12-5|TRBJ1-5|17|.
TGTGCTAGTGGTTTTGATACCAGGGTTAGGAGCAATCAGCCCCAGCATTTT
CASGFDTRVRSNQPQHF
>.|TRBV28|TRBJ2-6|17|.
TGTGCCAGCAGTTTAAGGTTCCGAGACTCTGGGGCCAACGTCCTGACTTTC
CASSLRFRDSGANVLTF
>.|TRBV6-1|TRBJ2-5|14|.
TGTGCCAGCAGTGCCGACTTGGGTCGGGAGACCCAGTACTTC
CASSADLGRETQYF
>.|TRBV10-3|TRBJ2-3|16|TRBD2
TGTGCCATCAGTTTTACCGGGACTAGCGGGACAGATACGCAGTATTTT
CAISFTGTSGTDTQYF
>few|TRBV27|TRBJ1-5|16|.
TGTGCCAGCAGTTCCCTTAGCAGGGGCAGCAATCAGCCCCAGCATTTT
CASSSLSRGSNQPQHF
>.|TRBV5-1|TRBJ2-4|16|.
TGCGCCAGCAGCTTGTCGCAGGAATTAGCCAAAAACATTCAGTACTTC
CASSLSQELAKNIQYF
>.|TRBV11-3|TRBJ2-1|15|TRBD1
TGTGCCAGCAGCTCAGCAAGGGGGCAAAACAATGAGCAGTTCTTC
CASSSARGQNNEQFF
>.|TRBV10-3|TRBJ2-1|13|TRBD1
TGTGCCATCAGTTCGGGACAGGACAATGAGCAGTTCTTC
CAISSGQDNEQFF
>.|TRBV27|TRBJ1-1|13|.
TGTGCCAGCAGTGTCTTTCTGAACACTGAAGCTTTCTTT
CASSVFLNTEAFF
>.|TRBV19|TRBJ2-2|18|TRBD2
TGTGCCAGTAGTATGGCAGGCGGTAGCGGGACAAACACCGGGGAGCTGTTTTTT
CASSMAGGSGTNTGELFF
>.|TRBV6-5|TRBJ2-7|12|.
TGTGCCAGCAGCTCCCCTACCTACGAGCAGTACTTC
CASSSPTYEQYF
>.|TRBV11-2|TRBJ1-1|13|.
TGTGCCAGCAGCAGCGATATGAACACTGAAGCTTTCTTT
CASSSDMNTEAFF
>.|TRBV6-7|TRBJ2-7|15|.
TGTGCCAGCAGTTACTCGTATGGGGATGGAAACGAGCAGTACTTC
CASSYSYGDGNEQYF
>.|TRBV5-1|TRBJ2-1|13|.
TGCGCCAGCAATATGGGATCGGCTCATGAGCAGTTCTTC
CASNMGSAHEQFF
>.|TRBV27|TRBJ1-4|12|.
TGTGCCAGCAGTTTATGGGATGAAAAACTGTTTTTT
CASSLWDEKLFF
>.|TRBV7-8|TRBJ2-3|15|TRBD1
TGTGCCAGCAGCTTAGAGGGGCAGGGGGTAAATACGCAGTATTTT
CASSLEGQGVNTQYF
>once|TRBV29-1|TRBJ1-5|13|.
TGCAGCTCATCACAGGGACTAAATCAGCCCCAGCATTTT
CSSSQGLNQPQHF
>.|TRBV2|TRBJ2-7|16|TRBD2
TGTGCCAGCAGAGAAACATATGGCGGGAGGGAATACGAGCAGTACTTC
CASRETYGGREYEQYF
>.|TRBV10-3|TRBJ2-3|14|.
TGTGCCATCAGTGATTGGGGGGCCACAGATACGCAGTATTTT
CAISDWGATDTQYF
>once|TRBV5-4|TRBJ2-1|15|TRBD2
TGTGCCAGCAGCCGTACTAGCGGGGCATACAATGAGCAGTTCTTC
CASSRTSGAYNEQFF
>.|TRBV19|TRBJ1-2|14|TRBD1
TGTGCCAGTAGTATCCAGACAGGGGGCCGTGGCTACACCTTC
CASSIQTGGRGYTF